These 22 T cell receptor beta chains were sequenced from one sample in a study of blood T cell repertoires in COVID-19. The method was immunoSEQ multiplex PCR; TCRdb's version includes in-frame clones alone and lacks a portion of them. Among roughly 250,000 clones listed, under 90% were seen once. Sequencing input: peripheral blood. The receptors come from a human donor in a cohort sampled during active COVID-19.

This rearrangement joins TRBV18 to TRBJ2-3; 12 bases map to TRBD2. This CDR3 has 17 residues. The germline CDR1 and CDR2 sequences are KGHSH and LQKENI. J gave up 6 bases and V 6 bases, and 13 bases lay outside the gene matches. DNA for the CDR3: TGTGCCAGCTCCTCCACCGCGACTAGCGGGGGAGGCGATACGCAGTATTTT. This sequence encodes CASSSTATSGGGDTQYF.

V is TRBV5-4 and J is TRBJ2-2, with 7 bases identical to TRBD1. Germline lookup yields CDR1 SGHNT and CDR2 YYREEE (reference sequence). The V gene end was trimmed by 3 bases and the J gene end by 6 bases; junction bases not matched to a gene: 8. The CDR3 sequence is 15 residues long. CDR3 protein: CASSSQTGLAGELFF. CDR3 in DNA: TGTGCCAGCAGCTCCCAGACAGGGCTAGCCGGGGAGCTGTTTTTT.

V gene TRBV3-1 (or the pseudogene TRBV3-2) combines with J gene TRBJ1-2, with TRBD1 identical over 7 bases. Germline trimming cut 8 bases from V and 2 bases from J; bases unmatched to any gene: 5. The CDR3 extends over 13 amino acids. CDR1 and CDR2 (germline): LGHDT, YNNKEL (reference sequence). DNA for the CDR3: TGTGCCAGCCATCGGACAGGCAACTATGGCTACACCTTC. Protein: CASHRTGNYGYTF.

The V and J genes are TRBV24-1 and TRBJ2-1; 11 nucleotides line up with TRBD2. Per the germline V gene, CDR1 is KGHDR and CDR2 is SFDVKD. V shed 2 bases and J 6 bases; nucleotides not matched to a gene: 5. The CDR3 runs 16 residues. DNA for the CDR3: TGTGCCACCAGTGATTCCGGGACTAGCGGTTTCAATGAGCAGTTCTTC. This codes for CATSDSGTSGFNEQFF.

The rearrangement joins TRBV6-2 or TRBV6-3 to TRBJ1-4; unclear D gene. The CDR3 contains 15 residues. Germline assignment: CDR1 MNHEY and CDR2 SVGEGT. Trimming removed 2 bases at V and 8 bases at J, with 15 bases between. The DNA for the CDR3 is TGTGCCAGCAGTTACACTGGACTTGGAGACGAAAAACTGTTTTTT. Translation gives CASSYTGLGDEKLFF.

The chain recombines TRBV29-1 with TRBJ1-2; 8 positions match TRBD1. Germline V CDR1 and CDR2: SQVTM, ANQGSEA. V lost 6 bases, J lost 6 bases, and 9 bases stayed unmatched. The CDR3 covers 13 residues. The CDR3 here is CSVQTTGGDGYTF. The CDR3 bases are TGCAGCGTCCAAACTACAGGGGGGGATGGCTACACCTTC. The whole variable domain, filled in from reference TRBV29-1 and TRBJ1-2, reads SAVISQKPSRDICQRGTSLTIQCQVDSQVTMMFWYRQQPGQSLTLIATANQGSEATYESGFVIDKFPISRPNLTFSTLTVSNMSPEDSSIYLCSVQTTGGDGYTFGSGTRLTVV.

The genes are TRBV5-1 and TRBJ2-7, with 10 bases matching TRBD2. Germline-derived CDR1 and CDR2 are SGHRS and YFSETQ. The CDR3 is 16 amino acids. Germline trimming cut 0 bases from V and 0 bases from J; bases unmatched to any gene: 3. The CDR3 here is CASSLGLAGASYEQYF. The CDR3, as DNA: TGCGCCAGCAGCTTGGGGCTAGCGGGAGCCTCCTACGAGCAGTACTTC. Combining the CDR3 with reference TRBV5-1 and TRBJ2-7 gives the whole variable domain KAGVTQTPRYLIKTRGQQVTLSCSPISGHRSVSWYQQTPGQGLQFLFEYFSETQRNKGNFPGRFSGRQFSNSRSEMNVSTLELGDSALYLCASSLGLAGASYEQYFGPGTRLTVT.

The rearrangement joins TRBV18 to TRBJ2-3; D uncertain. Trimming pared 3 bases from V and 2 bases from J, leaving 9 bases between. This CDR3 has 14 residues. CDR1 is KGHSH, CDR2 LQKENI, per germline. The CDR3 here is CASSPTKTTDTQYF. The CDR3 DNA reads TGTGCCAGCTCACCTACAAAAACCACAGATACGCAGTATTTT.

The chain has TRBV6-2 or TRBV6-3 and TRBJ2-5; possibly TRBD1 for D (6 bases). Per germline, CDR1 MNHEY and CDR2 SVGEGT. The CDR3 totals 15 residues. The V end lost 5 bases, the J end lost 1 base, and 14 bases lay between the germline ends. The CDR3 sequence is CASSVHTGFQETQYF. The CDR3 DNA is TGTGCCAGCAGTGTACATACAGGGTTCCAAGAGACCCAGTACTTC.

This clone was seen a single time. The V gene is TRBV12-3 or TRBV12-4, the J gene TRBJ2-5; tentative D call: TRBD1 (5 bases). The CDR3 has 13 residues. CDR3 bases: TGTGTATCAAAGGTGGACACGTGGGAGACCCAGTACTTC. This encodes CVSKVDTWETQYF.

The chain joins TRBV21-1 to TRBJ2-7; TRBD1, the table's D call, lacks a check against the DNA. TRBV21-1 constitutes a pseudogene. This CDR3 spans 15 amino acids. The CDR3 loop reads CASSSGTGSTNEQYF. Here the CDR3 DNA reads TGTGCCAGTAGTTCGGGGACAGGGAGTACTAACGAGCAGTACTTC.

A few counts support this clone. The genes are TRBV7-9 and TRBJ2-7; no firm D call. Germline V gives CDR1 SEHNR, CDR2 FQNEAQ (reference sequence). This CDR3 is built from 12 residues. With 5 bases removed from V and 3 bases from J, the gap between germline ends came to 8 bases. The CDR3 nucleotides are TGTGCCAGCAGCCCAGGAAACTACGAGCAGTACTTC. Translating gives CASSPGNYEQYF.

The rearrangement links TRBV6-2 or TRBV6-3 to TRBJ2-1; tentative D call: TRBD2 (7 bases). V lost 6 bases and J 7 bases, leaving 25 bases between the germline ends. This CDR3 is 17 amino acids long. Germline CDR1 reads MNHEY; CDR2 reads SVGEGT. CDR3 region: CASSTPGRGGVGNEQFF. The CDR3 DNA reads TGTGCCAGCAGCACCCCGGGTAGAGGGGGGGTTGGTAATGAGCAGTTCTTC.

V gene TRBV19 combines with J gene TRBJ1-5; unclear D gene. The germline CDR1 and CDR2 sequences are LNHDA and SQIVND (reference sequence). The CDR3 consists of 15 residues. V was cut by 6 bases and J by 1 base, with 13 bases left in between. CDR3 DNA: TGTGCCAGTAGGCAAAACAGACCCAGCAATCAGCCCCAGCATTTT. This gives the protein CASRQNRPSNQPQHF.

This clone was observed a few times. This chain connects TRBV13 to TRBJ1-3; 7 bases match TRBD1. V gave up 1 base and J gave up 0 bases; unmatched junction bases: 9. This CDR3 region has 18 residues. Germline V CDR1 and CDR2: PRHDT, FYEKMQ (reference sequence). CDR3 in DNA: TGTGCCAGCAGCTTAGCCCTACAGGGGACTCTCTCTGGAAACACCATATATTTT. Amino acid sequence: CASSLALQGTLSGNTIYF. The full variable domain, in which reference TRBV13 and TRBJ1-3 provide the parts outside the CDR3, is AAGVIQSPRHLIKEKRETATLKCYPIPRHDTVYWYQQGPGQDPQFLISFYEKMQSDKGSIPDRFSAQQFSDYHSELNMSSLELGDSALYFCASSLALQGTLSGNTIYFGEGSWLTVV.

This clone was found once. The genes are TRBV18 and TRBJ2-1; tentative D call: TRBD2 (6 bases). V was pared by 3 bases and J by 4 bases, with 13 bases between. CDR3 length equals 15 residues. The germline gives CDR1 KGHSH, CDR2 LQKENI. CDR3 coding DNA: TGTGCCAGCTCACCTTTAGCGGTCCTGTACAATGAGCAGTTCTTC. It is translated as CASSPLAVLYNEQFF.

The gene calls are TRBV7-6 and TRBJ1-1; 8 bases are shared with TRBD1. V shed 1 base and J 1 base; nucleotides not matched to a gene: 11. Germline V gene lookup returns CDR1 SGHVS and CDR2 FNYEAQ. The CDR3 spans 18 residues. The CDR3 DNA is TGTGCCAGCAGCTTAGAAGGACAGGGTACCTACCCGAACACTGAAGCTTTCTTT. Its translation: CASSLEGQGTYPNTEAFF.

This clone was detected only a few times. The chain couples TRBV7-9 to TRBJ2-1; D possibly corresponds to TRBD1 (6 bases). The CDR3 sequence is 12 residues long. The V gene lost 5 bases and the J gene lost 5 bases, with 7 bases spanning the gap. CDR1 SEHNR and CDR2 FQNEAQ come from the germline V gene (reference sequence). The CDR3 coding sequence is TGTGCCAGCAGCAACAGGGACAATGAGCAGTTCTTC. Amino acid sequence: CASSNRDNEQFF.

The CDR3 is CASSPQGSAALHEQFF. DNA for the CDR3: TGTGCCAGCTCACCACAGGGGTCGGCAGCCCTACACGAGCAGTTCTTC. The genes are TRBV18 and TRBJ2-1, with D possibly matching TRBD1 (5 bases). Per the germline V gene, CDR1 is KGHSH and CDR2 is LQKENI. This CDR3 comprises 16 residues. Trimming stripped 1 base from V and 10 bases from J, with 20 bases between.

The sample holds many counts of this clone. CDR3 sequence (DNA): TGTGCCAGCAGCAAGAACAGGGTGGACACCGGGGAGCTGTTTTTT. Protein sequence: CASSKNRVDTGELFF. The chain couples TRBV9 to TRBJ2-2; weak D call: TRBD1 (6 bases). CDR3 length: 15 amino acids. V lost 4 bases and J 3 bases, leaving 13 bases between the germline ends. Germline V gives CDR1 SGDLS, CDR2 YYNGEE.

This clone was seen once. The CDR3 region has the DNA TGTGCCAGTACCCTGTCGGGGACTAGCGGGCGCGGGGGGGAGCTGTTTTTT. Residues: CASTLSGTSGRGGELFF. The J gene is TRBJ2-2, the V gene TRBV19; 12 bases map to TRBD2. The CDR3 length is 17 residues. CDR1 and CDR2 from the germline V gene are LNHDA and SQIVND (reference sequence). The J segment lost 8 bases and the V segment lost 7 bases, leaving 14 bases of the junction unmatched.

The chain uses TRBV10-3 and TRBJ1-1; 9 bases are a match to TRBD1. Germline CDR1 and CDR2: ENHRY and SYGVKD. The CDR3 sequence is 14 residues long. The V gene end was trimmed by 9 bases and the J gene end by 3 bases; junction bases not matched to a gene: 8. CDR3 nucleotides: TGTGCCATAACGGGACAGGGTGGGGACACTGAAGCTTTCTTT. Its translation: CAITGQGGDTEAFF.